The entry below describes one T cell receptor beta chain. Its antigen is unknown. The sample comes from a study of CD8 T cells in ankylosing spondylitis. Points from the study as a whole: Disease-linked clones reportedly concentrated significantly in matched ankylosing spondylitis synovial fluid. Fewer than ten highly homologous variants made up a TCR beta motif that seemed to typify ankylosing spondylitis blood.

The junction had 3 bases not matched to a gene; V was cut back by 3 bases and J by 3 bases. Germline CDR1 MGHRA, CDR2 YSYEKL. This CDR3 is built from 15 residues. A single record per CDR3 protein comes from TCRdb applying MiXCR to the 5' RACE reads. Of around 440,000 distinct CDR3 sequences listed, approximately 17% are singletons. J is TRBJ2-7 and V is TRBV4-1, with 12 bases aligning to TRBD2. The sequence was obtained from a male donor with ankylosing spondylitis. Specimen: blood, either unsorted or a sorted T cell fraction (not recorded which). CDR3 sequence (DNA): TGCGCCAGCAGCCAGACTAGCGGGAGTGTCTACGAGCAGTACTTC. This encodes CASSQTSGSVYEQYF.